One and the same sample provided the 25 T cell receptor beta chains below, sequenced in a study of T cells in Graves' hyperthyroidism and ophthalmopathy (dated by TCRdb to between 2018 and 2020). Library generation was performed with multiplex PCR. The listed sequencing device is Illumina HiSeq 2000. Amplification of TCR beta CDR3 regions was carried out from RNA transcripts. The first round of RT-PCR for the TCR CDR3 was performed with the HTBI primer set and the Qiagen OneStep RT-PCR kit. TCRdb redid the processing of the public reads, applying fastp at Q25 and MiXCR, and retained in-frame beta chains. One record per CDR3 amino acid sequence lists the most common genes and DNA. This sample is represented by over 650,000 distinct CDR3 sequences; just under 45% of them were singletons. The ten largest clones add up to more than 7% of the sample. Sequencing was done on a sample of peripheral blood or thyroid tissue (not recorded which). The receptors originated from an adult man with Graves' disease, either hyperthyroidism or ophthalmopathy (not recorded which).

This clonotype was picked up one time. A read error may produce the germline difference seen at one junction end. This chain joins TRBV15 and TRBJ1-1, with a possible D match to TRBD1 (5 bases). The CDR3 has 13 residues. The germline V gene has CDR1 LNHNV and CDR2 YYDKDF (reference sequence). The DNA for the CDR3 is TGTGCCGCCAGCAGAGTTGGGGGTGCTGAAGCTTTCTTT. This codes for CAASRVGGAEAFF.

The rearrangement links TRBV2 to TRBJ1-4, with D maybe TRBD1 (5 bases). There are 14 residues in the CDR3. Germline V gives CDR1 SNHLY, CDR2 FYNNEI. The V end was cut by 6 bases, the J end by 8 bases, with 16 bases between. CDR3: CASSPLQGDEKLFF. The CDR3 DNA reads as TGTGCCAGCAGCCCGCTCCAGGGCGACGAAAAACTGTTTTTT.

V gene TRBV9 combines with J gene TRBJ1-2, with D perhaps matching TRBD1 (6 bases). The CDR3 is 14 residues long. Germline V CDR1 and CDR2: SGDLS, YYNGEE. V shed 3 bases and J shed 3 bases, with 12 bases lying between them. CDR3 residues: CASSGRDTHYGYTF. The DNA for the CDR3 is TGTGCCAGCAGCGGGAGGGACACTCACTATGGCTACACCTTC.

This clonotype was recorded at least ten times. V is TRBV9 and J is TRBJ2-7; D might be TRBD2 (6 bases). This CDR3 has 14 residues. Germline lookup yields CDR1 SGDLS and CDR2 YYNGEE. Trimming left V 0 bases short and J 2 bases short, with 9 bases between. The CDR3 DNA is TGTGCCAGCAGCGTAGCGGGAGAGGCCTACGAGCAGTACTTC. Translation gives CASSVAGEAYEQYF.

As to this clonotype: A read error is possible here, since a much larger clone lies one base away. The CDR3, as DNA: TGTGCCAGCAGCCACGGGGACCCGCCCCAGCATTTT. This sequence encodes CASSHGDPPQHF. The chain carries TRBV7-8 and TRBJ1-5, with TRBD1 as a possible D gene (5 bases). Per germline, CDR1 SGHVS and CDR2 FQNEAQ. V was clipped by 5 bases and J by 9 bases, with 11 bases between them. The CDR3 spans 12 residues.

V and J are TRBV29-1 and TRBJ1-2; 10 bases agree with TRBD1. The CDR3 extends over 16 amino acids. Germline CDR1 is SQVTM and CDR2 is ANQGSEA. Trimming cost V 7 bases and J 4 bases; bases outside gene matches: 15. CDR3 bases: TGCAGCGCCATCCCTCGGGGGGGACAGGGGATCTATGGCTACACCTTC. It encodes CSAIPRGGQGIYGYTF.

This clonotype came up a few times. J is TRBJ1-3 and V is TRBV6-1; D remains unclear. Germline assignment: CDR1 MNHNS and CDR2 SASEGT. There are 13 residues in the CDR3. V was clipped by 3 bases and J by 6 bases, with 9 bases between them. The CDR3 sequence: CASSDLYENTIYF. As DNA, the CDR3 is TGTGCCAGCAGTGATCTTTACGAAAACACCATATATTTT.

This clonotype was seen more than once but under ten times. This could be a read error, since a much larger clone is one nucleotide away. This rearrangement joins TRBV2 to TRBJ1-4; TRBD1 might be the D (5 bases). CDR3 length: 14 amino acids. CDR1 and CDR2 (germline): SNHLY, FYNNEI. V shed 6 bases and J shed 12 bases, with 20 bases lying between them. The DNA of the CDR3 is TGTGCCAGCAGGGAAAGGGGCAGGAATGTAGAACTGTTTTTT. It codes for CASRERGRNVELFF.

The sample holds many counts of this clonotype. Here the CDR3 reads CSASRSSGSYEQYF. The CDR3 DNA sequence: TGCAGTGCTAGTCGTTCTAGCGGCTCCTACGAGCAGTACTTC. V gene TRBV20-1 combines with J gene TRBJ2-7; TRBD2 matches at 7 bases. V shed 3 bases and J 0 bases; nucleotides not matched to a gene: 5. CDR1 is DFQATT, CDR2 SNEGSKA, per germline (reference sequence). CDR3 length: 14 amino acids.

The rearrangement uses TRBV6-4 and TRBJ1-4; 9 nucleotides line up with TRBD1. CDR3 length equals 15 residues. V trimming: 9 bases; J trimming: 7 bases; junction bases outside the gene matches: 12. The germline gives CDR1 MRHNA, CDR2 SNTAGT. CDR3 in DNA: TGTGCCAGGACGGGACAGGGACGGACCTCTGAAAAACTGTTTTTT. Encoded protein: CARTGQGRTSEKLFF.

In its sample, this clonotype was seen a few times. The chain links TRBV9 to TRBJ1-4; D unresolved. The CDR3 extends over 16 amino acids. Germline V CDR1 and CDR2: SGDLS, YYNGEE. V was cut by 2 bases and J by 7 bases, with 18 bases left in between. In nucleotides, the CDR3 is TGTGCCAGCAGCGTCGAACCCTCGGGCACTTCTGAAAAACTGTTTTTT. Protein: CASSVEPSGTSEKLFF.

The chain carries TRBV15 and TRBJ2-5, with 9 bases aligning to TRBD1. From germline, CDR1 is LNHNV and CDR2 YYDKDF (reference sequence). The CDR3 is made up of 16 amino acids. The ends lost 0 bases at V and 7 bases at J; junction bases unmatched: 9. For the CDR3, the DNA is TGTGCCACCAGCAGAGAAGTGGGGACAGGGATGGCGACCCAGTACTTC. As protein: CATSREVGTGMATQYF.

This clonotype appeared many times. In DNA form, the CDR3 reads TGCAGTGCTACTCCGTTGGACAGGAGCTCTGGAAACACCATATATTTT. It yields the protein CSATPLDRSSGNTIYF. The chain combines TRBV20-1 with TRBJ1-3; 7 bases map to TRBD1. The CDR3 is made up of 16 amino acids. Germline-derived CDR1 and CDR2 are DFQATT and SNEGSKA (reference sequence). Trimming removed 4 bases from V and 0 bases from J; junction bases left unmatched: 9.

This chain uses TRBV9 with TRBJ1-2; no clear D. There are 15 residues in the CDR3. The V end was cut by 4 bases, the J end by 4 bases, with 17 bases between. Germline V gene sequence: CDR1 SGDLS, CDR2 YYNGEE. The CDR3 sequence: CASSQNSGRVYGYTF. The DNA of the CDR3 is TGTGCCAGCAGCCAAAATAGCGGCAGAGTCTATGGCTACACCTTC.

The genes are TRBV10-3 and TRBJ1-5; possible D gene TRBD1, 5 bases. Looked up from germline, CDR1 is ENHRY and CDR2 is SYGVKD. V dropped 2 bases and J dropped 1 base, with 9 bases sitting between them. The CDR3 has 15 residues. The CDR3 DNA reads TGTGCCATCAGTGAGGGGGCAGGGAGCAATCAGCCCCAGCATTTT. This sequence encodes CAISEGAGSNQPQHF.

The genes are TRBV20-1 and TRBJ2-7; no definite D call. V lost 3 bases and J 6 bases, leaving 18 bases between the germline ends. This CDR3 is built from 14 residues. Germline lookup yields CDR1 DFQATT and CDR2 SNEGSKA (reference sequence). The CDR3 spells CSASSSDPYGEQYF. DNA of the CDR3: TGCAGTGCTAGCAGTTCAGACCCGTACGGCGAGCAGTACTTC.

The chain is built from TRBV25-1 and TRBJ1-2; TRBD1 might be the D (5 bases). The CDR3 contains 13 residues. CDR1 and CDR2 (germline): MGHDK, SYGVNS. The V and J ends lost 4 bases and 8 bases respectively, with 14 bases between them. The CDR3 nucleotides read TGTGCCAGCAGTGGGTACGGGACCCGAGGCTACACCTTC. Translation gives CASSGYGTRGYTF.

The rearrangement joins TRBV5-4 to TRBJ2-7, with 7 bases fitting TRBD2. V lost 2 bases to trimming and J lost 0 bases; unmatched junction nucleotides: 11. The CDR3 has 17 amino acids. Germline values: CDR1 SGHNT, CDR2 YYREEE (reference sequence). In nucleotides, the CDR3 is TGTGCCAGCAGCTTCGAAGGAGAGCGGGACTACTCCTACGAGCAGTACTTC. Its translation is CASSFEGERDYSYEQYF.

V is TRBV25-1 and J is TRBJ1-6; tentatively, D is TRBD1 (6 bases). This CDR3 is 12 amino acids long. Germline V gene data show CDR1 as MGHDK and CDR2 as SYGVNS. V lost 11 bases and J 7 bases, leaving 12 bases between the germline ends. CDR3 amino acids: CADRIKNSPLHF. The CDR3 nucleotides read TGTGCCGACAGGATCAAGAATTCACCCCTCCACTTT.

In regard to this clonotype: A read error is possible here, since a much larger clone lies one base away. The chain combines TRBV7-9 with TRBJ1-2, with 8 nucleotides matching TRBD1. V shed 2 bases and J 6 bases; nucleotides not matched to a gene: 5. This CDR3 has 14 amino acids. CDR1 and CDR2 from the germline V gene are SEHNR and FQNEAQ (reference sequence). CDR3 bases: TGTGCCAGCAGCTTAACTTCAGGGGGCCATGGCTACACCTTC. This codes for CASSLTSGGHGYTF.

The CDR3: CSVEGTVEAFF. CDR3 DNA sequence: TGCAGCGTTGAAGGGACAGTTGAAGCTTTCTTT. The chain links TRBV29-1 to TRBJ1-1, with D tentatively TRBD1 (6 bases). Germline lookup yields CDR1 SQVTM and CDR2 ANQGSEA. The V end lost 1 base, the J end lost 7 bases, and 7 bases lay between the germline ends. The CDR3 runs to 11 residues.

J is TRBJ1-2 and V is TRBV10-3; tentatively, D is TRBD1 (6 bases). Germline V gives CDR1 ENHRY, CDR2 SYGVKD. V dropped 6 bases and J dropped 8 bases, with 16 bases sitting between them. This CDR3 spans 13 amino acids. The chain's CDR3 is CAISRLGGQGYTF. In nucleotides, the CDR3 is TGTGCCATCAGCAGACTAGGGGGGCAAGGCTACACCTTC.

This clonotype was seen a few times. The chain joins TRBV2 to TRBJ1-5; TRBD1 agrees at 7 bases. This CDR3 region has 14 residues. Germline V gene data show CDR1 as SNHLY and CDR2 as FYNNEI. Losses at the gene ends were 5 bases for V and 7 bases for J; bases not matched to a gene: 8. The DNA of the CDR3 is TGTGCCAGCAGTCGACAGGGCCGGGGGCAGCCCCAGCATTTT. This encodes CASSRQGRGQPQHF.

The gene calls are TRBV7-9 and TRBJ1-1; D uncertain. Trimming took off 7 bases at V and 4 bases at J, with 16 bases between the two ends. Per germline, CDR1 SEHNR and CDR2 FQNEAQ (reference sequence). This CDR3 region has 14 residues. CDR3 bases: TGTGCCAGCAAGGAAAGTGCCCAGGTCACTGAAGCTTTCTTT. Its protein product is CASKESAQVTEAFF.

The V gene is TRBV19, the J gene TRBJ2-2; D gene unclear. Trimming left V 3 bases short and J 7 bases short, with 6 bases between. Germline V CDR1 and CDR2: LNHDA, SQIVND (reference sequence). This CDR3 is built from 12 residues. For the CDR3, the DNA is TGTGCCAGTAGTATCTGGGGCGGGGAGCTGTTTTTT. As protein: CASSIWGGELFF.